Listed below are T cell receptor beta chains from one sample, sequenced in a study of cytomegalovirus exposure and HLA in healthy donors. The data were produced by immunoSEQ multiplex PCR, yet TCRdb's version contains in-frame clones alone and is incomplete. This table holds roughly 180,000 clones, about 80% found once. Sequencing was done on a sample of PBMCs. The receptors come from a man aged 40-49 years in good health and CMV-seronegative. CDR3s include the opening cysteine and the closing phenylalanine or tryptophan. The D gene is left open where the match is weak. Only part of the rows carry a size: once, few, many, or a class if the clone is expanded.

CDR3 protein,CDR3 DNA,D gene,V gene,clone size,J gene
CASRPDSEGYGYTF,TGTGCCAGCAGGCCGGACTCTGAGGGCTATGGCTACACCTTC,-,TRBV28,-,TRBJ1-2
CASSSSTDEQFF,TGTGCCAGCAGCTCCTCCACGGATGAGCAGTTCTTC,-,TRBV5-4,-,TRBJ2-1
CASSLDSGIQYF,TGTGCCAGCAGCCTGGACAGCGGCATTCAGTACTTC,-,TRBV13,-,TRBJ2-4
CASSLPRDRAYEQYF,TGTGCCAGCAGTTTACCCCGGGACAGGGCGTACGAGCAGTACTTC,TRBD1,TRBV28,once,TRBJ2-7
CASSRTDYGYTF,TGTGCCAGTAGCAGGACAGATTATGGCTACACCTTC,-,TRBV19,-,TRBJ1-2
CASSLRTYNQPQHF,TGTGCCAGCAGTTTACGGACTTACAATCAGCCCCAGCATTTT,-,TRBV28,once,TRBJ1-5
CAIPRTYSNQPQHF,TGCGCCATCCCCAGGACATATAGCAATCAGCCCCAGCATTTT,-,TRBV4-1,few,TRBJ1-5
CASSQYSRPHGAFF,TGCGCCAGCAGTCAATACAGCAGGCCTCACGGAGCTTTCTTT,-,TRBV23-1,-,TRBJ1-1
CASSLTGGALNAYNEQFF,TGTGCCAGCAGCTTGACGGGGGGAGCCCTCAACGCCTACAATGAGCAGTTCTTC,TRBD2,TRBV7-2,-,TRBJ2-1
CAWSASLTEAFF,TGTGCCTGGAGTGCCTCCCTAACTGAAGCTTTCTTT,-,TRBV30,-,TRBJ1-1
CASSLVGLAGETQYF,TGTGCCAGCAGCTTGGTAGGACTAGCGGGGGAGACCCAGTACTTC,TRBD2,TRBV11-3,-,TRBJ2-5